This T cell receptor (beta chain) was sequenced during a study of blood T cell repertoires in COVID-19. The CDR3 loop spans 14 amino acids. Trimming removed 3 bases at V and 0 bases at J, with 8 bases between. Germline-derived CDR1 and CDR2 are MNHEY and SMNVEV (reference sequence). Assay: immunoSEQ multiplex PCR; the TCRdb copy retains only in-frame clones and omits some. Of around 22,000 clones in the sample, 80% to 90% were seen once. This clonotype was obtained from a human donor with active COVID-19. The donor label of this sample is uncertain. The chain uses TRBV27 and TRBJ2-5; tentatively, D is TRBD1 (6 bases). Sequences were obtained from peripheral blood. This CDR3 reads CASSLDSYQETQYF. The CDR3 nucleotides are TGTGCCAGCAGTTTGGACAGCTACCAAGAGACCCAGTACTTC.